The 25 T cell receptor beta chains given below trace back to one sample, sequenced in a study of regulatory T cells in long-lasting Graves disease. According to the study, TCR beta libraries were built with iRepertoire HTBI primers and CDR3-region Arm-PCR. TCRdb reprocessed the multiplex PCR reads via MiXCR and lists one record per CDR3 protein. The sample includes 500,000 or so distinct CDR3 sequences, about 15% of them seen just once. The time point denotes: newly diagnosed GD, antithyroid drugs for less than 3 months. The TCR library was made from RNA extracted from PBMCs. This same sample was also part of a study on T cells in Graves' hyperthyroidism and ophthalmopathy.

Sequencing was performed on peripheral blood mononuclear cells (PBMCs), taken at new diagnosis, from a patient treated with antithyroid drugs. The receptor source for this set is a woman between 45 and 65 years old with Graves disease.

The chain recombines TRBV13 with TRBJ2-1; 15 nucleotides align to TRBD2. Germline values: CDR1 PRHDT, CDR2 FYEKMQ (reference sequence). The CDR3 has 18 residues. V shed 6 bases, J shed 0 bases, and the junction held 6 bases outside the gene matches. CDR3 sequence reads: CASSSGLAGGGSYNEQFF. In nucleotides, the CDR3 is TGTGCCAGCAGTTCCGGACTAGCGGGAGGGGGCTCCTACAATGAGCAGTTCTTC.

The chain couples TRBV28 to TRBJ2-1; TRBD1 agrees at 10 bases. Trimming took 6 bases from V and 5 from J; bases not matched to a gene: 7. The CDR3 totals 15 residues. Germline V gives CDR1 MDHEN, CDR2 SYDVKM. CDR3 in amino acids: CASRLGTGEHNEQFF. The CDR3 coding sequence is TGTGCCAGCAGACTCGGGACAGGGGAACACAATGAGCAGTTCTTC.

This clonotype was seen many times. The V call is TRBV28, the J call TRBJ2-7; no definite D call. With 6 bases removed from V and 0 bases from J, the gap between germline ends came to 12 bases. Germline V gene data show CDR1 as MDHEN and CDR2 as SYDVKM. This CDR3 has 14 amino acids. The DNA of the CDR3 is TGTGCCAGCAGCTCCCCGACGGGCTCCTACGAGCAGTACTTC. Its protein product is CASSSPTGSYEQYF.

This clonotype was counted only a few times. This chain connects TRBV5-1 to TRBJ1-5; 7 nucleotides line up with TRBD1. Germline V gives CDR1 SGHRS, CDR2 YFSETQ. V shed 3 bases and J 6 bases; nucleotides not matched to a gene: 9. The CDR3 sequence is 15 residues long. CDR3 in amino acids: CASSSHRQGLQPQHF. CDR3 nucleotides: TGCGCCAGCAGCTCCCACCGACAGGGCCTTCAGCCCCAGCATTTT.

V gene TRBV7-3 combines with J gene TRBJ2-7; TRBD1 aligns across 11 bases. Unmatched junction bases numbered 6, after V lost 0 bases and J lost 5 bases. The V gene's germline CDR1 is SGHTA and CDR2 FQGTGA. CDR3 length equals 16 residues. The CDR3 DNA follows: TGTGCCAGCAGCTTAACAAAAACGGGACAGGGGGACGAGCAGTACTTC. It codes for CASSLTKTGQGDEQYF.

Worth noting for this clonotype: Only one base separates this from a far larger clonotype, so it likely reflects a read error. The rearrangement uses TRBV11-2 and TRBJ2-1; a possible D gene is TRBD2 (5 bases). Germline V gene data show CDR1 as SGHAT and CDR2 as FQNNGV. Trimming stripped 0 bases from V and 10 bases from J, with 19 bases between. The CDR3 extends over 16 amino acids. The CDR3 loop is CASSLELAGAYYEQFF. The DNA for the CDR3 is TGTGCCAGCAGCTTAGAGCTAGCCGGAGCCTACTACGAGCAGTTCTTC.

This clonotype appeared many times. The chain has TRBV29-1 and TRBJ2-5; TRBD2 might be the D (6 bases). This CDR3 comprises 16 residues. The V and J ends lost 1 base and 0 bases respectively, with 15 bases between them. Germline values: CDR1 SQVTM, CDR2 ANQGSEA. The CDR3 loop reads CSVEASVRGHQETQYF. The DNA of the CDR3 is TGCAGCGTTGAAGCAAGCGTGCGGGGACACCAAGAGACCCAGTACTTC.

This clonotype was picked up many times. CDR3 residues: CASSLRPTDSSYEQYF. CDR3 sequence (DNA): TGTGCCAGCAGCTTACGGCCGACCGATTCATCCTACGAGCAGTACTTC. The J gene is TRBJ2-7, the V gene TRBV5-6; no clear D gene. From germline, CDR1 is SGHDT and CDR2 YYEEEE. The CDR3 consists of 16 residues. V was cut by 2 bases and J by 1 base, with 16 bases left in between.

This clonotype was seen at least ten times. The CDR3 region has the DNA TGTGCCAGCAGTTACTCGGCGGCTAATGAAAAACTGTTTTTT. This sequence encodes CASSYSAANEKLFF. The chain uses TRBV6-5 and TRBJ1-4; D is unclear. The length of the CDR3 is 14 residues. The V end lost 0 bases, the J end lost 3 bases, and 5 bases lay between the germline ends. Germline V lookup: CDR1 MNHEY, CDR2 SVGAGI.

The rearrangement links TRBV4-1 to TRBJ2-1; D may be TRBD2 (5 bases). Germline CDR1 reads MGHRA; CDR2 reads YSYEKL. Trimming cost V 3 bases and J 9 bases, with 9 bases left between them. The CDR3 sequence is 12 residues long. CDR3 residues: CASSQGSTEQFF. The CDR3 DNA reads TGCGCCAGCAGCCAGGGGAGCACTGAGCAGTTCTTC.

This clonotype was found many times. The chain is built from TRBV6-1 and TRBJ2-1; 7 bases map to TRBD1. The CDR3 is made up of 14 amino acids. J was trimmed by 2 bases and V by 6 bases; bases with no gene match: 4. Germline loops: CDR1 MNHNS, CDR2 SASEGT. CDR3 sequence: CASRSGTAYNEQFF. CDR3 DNA: TGTGCCAGCAGGTCCGGGACAGCCTACAATGAGCAGTTCTTC.

The V and J genes are TRBV7-9 and TRBJ1-5; perhaps TRBD1 as D (5 bases). Trimming removed 1 base from V and 2 bases from J, with 18 bases in between. The CDR3 length is 18 residues. Germline loops: CDR1 SEHNR, CDR2 FQNEAQ (reference sequence). Here the CDR3 reads CASSLVGPTTSRNQPQHF. The CDR3 coding sequence is TGTGCCAGCAGCTTAGTGGGACCTACGACCTCTCGCAATCAGCCCCAGCATTTT.

This clonotype came up many times. The chain links TRBV28 to TRBJ2-1; 7 positions agree with TRBD2. The CDR3 spans 15 residues. From germline, CDR1 is MDHEN and CDR2 SYDVKM. Trimming removed 6 bases from V and 4 bases from J; junction bases left unmatched: 9. CDR3 sequence reads: CASRGGASGYNEQFF. DNA of the CDR3: TGTGCCAGCAGGGGCGGGGCTAGCGGATACAATGAGCAGTTCTTC.

This chain links TRBV4-1 with TRBJ2-1; a possible D gene is TRBD1 (5 bases). The germline gives CDR1 MGHRA, CDR2 YSYEKL. Trimming shortened V by 8 bases and J by 7 bases, and 27 bases separated the two germline ends. CDR3 length: 17 residues. Here the CDR3 reads CASSRVQAGPMGNEQFF. As DNA, the CDR3 is TGCGCCAGCTCCCGCGTCCAGGCAGGGCCGATGGGGAATGAGCAGTTCTTC.

This clonotype was counted at least ten times. The rearrangement joins TRBV11-1 to TRBJ2-7; TRBD1 matches 9 bases. Losses at the gene ends were 5 bases for V and 2 bases for J; bases not matched to a gene: 13. CDR1 is SGHAT, CDR2 FQDESV, per germline (reference sequence). CDR3 size: 17 residues. In DNA form, the CDR3 reads TGTGCCAGCAGCCATAGGACAGGGGCGAAACCAACCTACGAGCAGTACTTC. It codes for CASSHRTGAKPTYEQYF.

At least ten counts were recorded for this clonotype. The chain uses TRBV28 and TRBJ2-3; weak D call: TRBD2 (7 bases). V was clipped by 7 bases and J by 2 bases, with 16 bases between them. The CDR3 consists of 15 residues. Germline values: CDR1 MDHEN, CDR2 SYDVKM. CDR3 residues: CASTGGTGPTDTQYF. The CDR3 DNA reads as TGTGCCAGCACGGGGGGCACGGGGCCCACAGATACGCAGTATTTT.

In its sample, this clonotype was seen many times. CDR3 sequence reads: CASSPLEETQYF. CDR3 nucleotide sequence: TGTGCCAGCTCACCGCTAGAGGAGACCCAGTACTTC. This chain links TRBV18 with TRBJ2-5; D gene uncertain. The V end lost 3 bases, the J end lost 5 bases, and 7 bases lay between the germline ends. Germline V gives CDR1 KGHSH, CDR2 LQKENI. The CDR3 sequence is 12 residues long.

In this sample, this clonotype turned up a few times. The rearrangement links TRBV30 to TRBJ1-2; possible D gene TRBD1, 5 bases. The ends were cut back, 0 bases at V and 8 bases at J, with 16 bases in the middle. The CDR3 runs 14 residues. Germline V gene data show CDR1 as GTSNPN and CDR2 as SVGIG (reference sequence). CDR3 DNA: TGTGCCTGGAGTGTGCAGGGACCTGGGTTCGGCTACACCTTC. Amino acid sequence: CAWSVQGPGFGYTF.

This clonotype was counted many times. The chain recombines TRBV9 with TRBJ1-2, with D perhaps TRBD1 (5 bases). Trimming took 0 bases from V and 7 from J, leaving 13 bases between them. The CDR3 has 14 amino acids. Germline CDR1 reads SGDLS; CDR2 reads YYNGEE. The CDR3 is CASSVDVRGSGYTF. The CDR3 nucleotides read TGTGCCAGCAGCGTAGACGTCCGGGGGTCTGGCTACACCTTC.

The CDR3 DNA follows: TGTGCCAGCAGCGACCGAGGGGCAGGGCCTGGAAACACCATATATTTT. Translating gives CASSDRGAGPGNTIYF. This sequence joins TRBV9 and TRBJ1-3; D possibly corresponds to TRBD1 (5 bases). Germline lookup yields CDR1 SGDLS and CDR2 YYNGEE. V was clipped by 3 bases and J by 2 bases, with 15 bases between them. CDR3 length: 16 residues.

This clonotype was observed a handful of times. The chain employs TRBV7-9 and TRBJ2-3, with D tentatively TRBD2 (5 bases). Trimming left V 3 bases short and J 3 bases short, with 19 bases between. CDR3 length: 17 amino acids. Germline V gives CDR1 SEHNR, CDR2 FQNEAQ (reference sequence). CDR3 in amino acids: CASSLGGPSPPTDTQYF. The CDR3 DNA sequence: TGTGCCAGCAGCTTGGGCGGGCCATCCCCCCCGACAGATACGCAGTATTTT.

A remark on this clonotype: With a much larger clone just one base away, this may be a read error. The rearrangement joins TRBV11-2 to TRBJ2-7; TRBD2 agrees at 7 bases. J lost 7 bases, V lost 2 bases, and 20 bases had no gene match. The CDR3 has 18 residues. CDR1 and CDR2 from the germline V gene are SGHAT and FQNNGV. The CDR3, as DNA: TGTGCCAGCAGCTTATTTCTAGCGGACGGTAGCTCCTACAATGAGCAGTACTTC. Translation gives CASSLFLADGSSYNEQYF.

On this clonotype: A much larger clone differs from this one at a single base, so this may be a read error. The chain carries TRBV3-1 and TRBJ2-3; TRBD2 aligns across 9 bases. The CDR3 is 14 residues long. V dropped 10 bases and J dropped 8; count of bases not matched to a gene: 13. CDR1 is LGHDT, CDR2 YNNKEL, per germline (reference sequence). CDR3 DNA: TGTGCCAACATGGACGGCGGGAGGGCAGGTACGCAGTATTTT. Translated, it gives CANMDGGRAGTQYF.

There are a few counts of this clonotype. The V call is TRBV3-1, the J call TRBJ2-7; 11 bases align to TRBD1. Germline V gene sequence: CDR1 LGHDT, CDR2 YNNKEL (reference sequence). V lost 7 bases and J lost 2; bases outside the gene matches: 7. CDR3 length equals 15 residues. The DNA for the CDR3 is TGTGCCAGCACCAGTAGGACAGGGGGCACCTACGAGCAGTACTTC. Residues: CASTSRTGGTYEQYF.

Comment on this clonotype: This sequence may be a read error, since a much larger clone differs from it by one base. CDR3 sequence reads: CSARGTSEMLGGTQYF. In nucleotides, the CDR3 is TGCAGTGCTAGAGGAACTAGCGAGATGTTAGGAGGGACCCAGTACTTC. This chain uses TRBV20-1 with TRBJ2-5; TRBD2 matches 7 bases. CDR1 is DFQATT, CDR2 SNEGSKA, per germline (reference sequence). CDR3 length: 16 residues. V trimming: 1 base; J trimming: 7 bases; junction bases outside the gene matches: 15.